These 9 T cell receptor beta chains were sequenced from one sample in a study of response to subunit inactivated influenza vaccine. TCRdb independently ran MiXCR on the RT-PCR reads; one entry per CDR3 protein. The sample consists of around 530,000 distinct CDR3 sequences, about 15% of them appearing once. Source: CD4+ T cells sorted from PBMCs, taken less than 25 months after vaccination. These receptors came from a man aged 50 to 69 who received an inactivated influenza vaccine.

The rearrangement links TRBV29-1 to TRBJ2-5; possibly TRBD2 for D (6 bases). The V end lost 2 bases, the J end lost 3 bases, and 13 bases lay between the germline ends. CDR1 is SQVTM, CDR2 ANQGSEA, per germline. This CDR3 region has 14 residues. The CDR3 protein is CSVELGSGEETQYF. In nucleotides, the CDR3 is TGCAGCGTTGAATTGGGATCGGGAGAAGAGACCCAGTACTTC.

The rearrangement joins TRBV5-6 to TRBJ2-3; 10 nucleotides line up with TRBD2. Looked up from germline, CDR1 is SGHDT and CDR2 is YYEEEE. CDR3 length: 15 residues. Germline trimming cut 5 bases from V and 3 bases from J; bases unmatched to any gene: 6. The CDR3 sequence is CASRLAGGLTDTQYF. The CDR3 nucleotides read TGTGCCAGCAGGTTAGCGGGGGGCCTAACAGATACGCAGTATTTT.

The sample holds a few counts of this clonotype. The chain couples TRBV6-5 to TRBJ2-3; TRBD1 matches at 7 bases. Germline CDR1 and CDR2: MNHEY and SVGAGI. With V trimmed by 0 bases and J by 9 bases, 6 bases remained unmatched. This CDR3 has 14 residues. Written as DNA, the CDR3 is TGTGCCAGCAGTTACTCCTTGCGACAGGGAACGCAGTATTTT. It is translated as CASSYSLRQGTQYF.

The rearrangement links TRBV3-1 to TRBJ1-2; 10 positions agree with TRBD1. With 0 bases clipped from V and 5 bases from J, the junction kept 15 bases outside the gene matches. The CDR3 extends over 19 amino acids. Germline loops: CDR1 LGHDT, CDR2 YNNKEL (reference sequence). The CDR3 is CASSQDLGRGQGSGYGYTF. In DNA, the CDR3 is TGTGCCAGCAGCCAAGATCTAGGTCGGGGACAGGGGTCGGGGTATGGCTACACCTTC.

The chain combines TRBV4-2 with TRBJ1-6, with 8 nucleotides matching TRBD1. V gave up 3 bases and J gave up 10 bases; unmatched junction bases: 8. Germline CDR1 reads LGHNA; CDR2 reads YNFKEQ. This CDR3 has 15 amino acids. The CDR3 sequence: CASSQKQGADSPLHF. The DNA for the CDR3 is TGTGCCAGCAGCCAGAAGCAGGGGGCCGACTCACCCCTCCACTTT.

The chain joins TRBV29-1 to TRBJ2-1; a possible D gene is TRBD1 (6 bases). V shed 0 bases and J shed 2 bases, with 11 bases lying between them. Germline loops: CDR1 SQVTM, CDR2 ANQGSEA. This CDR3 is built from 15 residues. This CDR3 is CSVEDWGLPYNEQFF. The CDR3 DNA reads TGCAGCGTTGAAGATTGGGGGCTTCCCTACAATGAGCAGTTCTTC.

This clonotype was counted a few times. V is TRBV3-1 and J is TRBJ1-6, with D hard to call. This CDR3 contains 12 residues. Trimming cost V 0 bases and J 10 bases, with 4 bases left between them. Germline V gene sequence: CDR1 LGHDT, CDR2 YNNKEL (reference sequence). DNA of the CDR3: TGTGCCAGCAGCCAAGATCCCTCACCCCTCCACTTT. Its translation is CASSQDPSPLHF.

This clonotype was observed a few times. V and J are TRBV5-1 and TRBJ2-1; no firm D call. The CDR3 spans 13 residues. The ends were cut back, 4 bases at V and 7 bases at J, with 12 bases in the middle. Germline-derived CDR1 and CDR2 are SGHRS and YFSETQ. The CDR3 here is CASSPGALNEQFF. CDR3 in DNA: TGCGCCAGCAGCCCCGGAGCCCTGAATGAGCAGTTCTTC.

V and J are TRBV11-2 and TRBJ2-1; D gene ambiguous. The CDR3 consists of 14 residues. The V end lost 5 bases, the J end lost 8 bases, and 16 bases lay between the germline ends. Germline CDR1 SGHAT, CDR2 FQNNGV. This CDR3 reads CASSPRTSFHEQFF. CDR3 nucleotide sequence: TGTGCCAGCAGCCCCCGAACAAGCTTTCATGAGCAGTTCTTC.